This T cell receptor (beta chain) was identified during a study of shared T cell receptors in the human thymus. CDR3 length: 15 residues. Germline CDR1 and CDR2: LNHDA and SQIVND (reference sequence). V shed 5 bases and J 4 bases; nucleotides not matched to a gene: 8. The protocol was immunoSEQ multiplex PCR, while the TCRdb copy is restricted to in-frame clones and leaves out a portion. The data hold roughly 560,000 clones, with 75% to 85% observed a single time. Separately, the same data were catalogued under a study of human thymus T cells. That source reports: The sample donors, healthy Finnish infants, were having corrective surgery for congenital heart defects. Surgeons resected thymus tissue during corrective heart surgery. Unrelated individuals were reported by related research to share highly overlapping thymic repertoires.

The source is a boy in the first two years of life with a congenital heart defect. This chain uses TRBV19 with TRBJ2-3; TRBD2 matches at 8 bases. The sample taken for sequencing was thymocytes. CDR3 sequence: CASSSHPTSADTQYF. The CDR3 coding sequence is TGTGCCAGTAGTTCCCACCCGACTAGCGCAGATACGCAGTATTTT.